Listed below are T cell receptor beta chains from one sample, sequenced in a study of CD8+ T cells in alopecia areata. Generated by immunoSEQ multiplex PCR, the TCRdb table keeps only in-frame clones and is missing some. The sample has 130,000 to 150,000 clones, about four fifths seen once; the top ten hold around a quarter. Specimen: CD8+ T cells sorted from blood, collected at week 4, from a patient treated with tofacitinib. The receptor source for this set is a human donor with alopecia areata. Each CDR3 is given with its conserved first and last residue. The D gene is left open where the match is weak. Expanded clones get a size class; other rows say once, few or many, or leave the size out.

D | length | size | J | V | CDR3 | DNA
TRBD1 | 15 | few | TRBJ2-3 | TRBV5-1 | CASSSGTVSADTQYF | TGCGCCAGCAGCTCCGGGACAGTTAGTGCAGATACGCAGTATTTT
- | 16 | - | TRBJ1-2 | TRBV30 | CAWSVLPVSPNYGYTF | TGTGCCTGGAGTGTACTGCCCGTCAGTCCTAACTATGGCTACACCTTC
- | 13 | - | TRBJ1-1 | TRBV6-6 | CASGKGGVTEAFF | TGTGCCAGCGGGAAGGGGGGTGTTACTGAAGCTTTCTTT
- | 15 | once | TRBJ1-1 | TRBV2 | CASSELTGWNTEAFF | TGTGCCAGCAGCGAGCTGACAGGTTGGAACACTGAAGCTTTCTTT
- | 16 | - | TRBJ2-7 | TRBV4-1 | CASSQVLGESSYEQYF | TGCGCCAGCAGCCAAGTTTTGGGAGAAAGCTCCTACGAGCAGTACTTC
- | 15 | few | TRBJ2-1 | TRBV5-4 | CASSSYQVSYNEQFF | TGTGCCAGCAGCTCCTACCAGGTATCGTACAATGAGCAGTTCTTC
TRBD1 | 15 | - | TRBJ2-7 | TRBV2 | CASSGRTGGPYEQYF | TGTGCCAGCAGTGGCCGGACAGGAGGACCCTACGAGCAGTACTTC
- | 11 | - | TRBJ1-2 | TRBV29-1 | CSVGRGIGYTF | TGCAGCGTTGGCCGAGGGATCGGCTACACCTTC
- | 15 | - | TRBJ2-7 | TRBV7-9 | CASSSPGQTEYEQYF | TGTGCCAGCAGCTCGCCGGGACAAACGGAATACGAGCAGTACTTC
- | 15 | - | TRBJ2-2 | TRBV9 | CASSVVSENTGELFF | TGTGCCAGCAGCGTAGTGTCGGAGAACACCGGGGAGCTGTTTTTT
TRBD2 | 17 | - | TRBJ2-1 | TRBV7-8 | CASSTVAGTSSYNEQFF | TGTGCCAGCAGCACCGTAGCGGGGACGAGCTCCTACAATGAGCAGTTCTTC
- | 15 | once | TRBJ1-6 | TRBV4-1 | CASSQVSAKQSPLHF | TGCGCCAGCAGCCAAGTATCGGCTAAACAGTCACCCCTCCACTTT
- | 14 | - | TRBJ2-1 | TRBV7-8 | CASSLHGASHEQFF | TGTGCCAGCAGCTTACACGGGGCCTCGCATGAGCAGTTCTTC
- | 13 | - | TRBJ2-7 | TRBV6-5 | CASSPDSIYEQYF | TGTGCCAGCAGTCCGGACAGCATCTACGAGCAGTACTTC
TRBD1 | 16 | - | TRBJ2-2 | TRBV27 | CASSLSEDRGIGELFF | TGTGCCAGCAGTTTATCAGAGGACAGGGGTATCGGGGAGCTGTTTTTT
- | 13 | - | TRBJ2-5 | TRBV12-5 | CASGIDKPETQYF | TGTGCTAGTGGTATCGACAAGCCGGAGACCCAGTACTTC
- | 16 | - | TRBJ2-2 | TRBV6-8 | CASSYSYWGLTGELFF | TGTGCCAGCAGTTACTCTTATTGGGGTCTCACCGGGGAGCTGTTTTTT
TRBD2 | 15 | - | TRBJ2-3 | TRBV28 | CASSLRGGGTDTQYF | TGTGCCAGCAGTTTACGGGGGGGCGGGACAGATACGCAGTATTTT
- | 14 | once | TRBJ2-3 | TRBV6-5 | CASSYVASTDTQYF | TGTGCCAGCAGTTACGTCGCGAGCACAGATACGCAGTATTTT
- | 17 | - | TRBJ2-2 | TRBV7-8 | CASSLGPGGRGTGELFF | TGTGCCAGCAGCTTAGGTCCGGGGGGCCGTGGCACCGGGGAGCTGTTTTTT
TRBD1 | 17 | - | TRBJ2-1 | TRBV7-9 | CASSLAPGQGEYNEQFF | TGTGCCAGCAGCTTAGCACCAGGACAGGGAGAATACAATGAGCAGTTCTTC
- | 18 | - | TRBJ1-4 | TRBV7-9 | CASSFPLVGVSTNEKLFF | TGTGCCAGCAGCTTCCCCCTAGTGGGCGTTAGCACTAATGAAAAACTGTTTTTT
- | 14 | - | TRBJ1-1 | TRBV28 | CASSNRGGGTEAFF | TGTGCCAGCAGTAACCGCGGGGGAGGCACTGAAGCTTTCTTT
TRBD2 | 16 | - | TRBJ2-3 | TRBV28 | CASSSRLAASTDTQYF | TGTGCCAGCAGTTCGAGACTAGCGGCTAGCACAGATACGCAGTATTTT
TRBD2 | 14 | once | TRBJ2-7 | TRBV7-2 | CASSFLGTSYEQYF | TGTGCCAGCAGCTTCCTGGGGACTAGCTACGAGCAGTACTTC
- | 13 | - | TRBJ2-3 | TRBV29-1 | CSVTDTSTDTQYF | TGCAGCGTTACGGACACCAGCACAGATACGCAGTATTTT
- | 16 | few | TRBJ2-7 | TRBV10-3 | CAISEWGRESSYEQYF | TGTGCCATCAGTGAGTGGGGCAGAGAGAGCTCCTACGAGCAGTACTTC
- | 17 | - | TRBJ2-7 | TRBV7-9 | CASSFPEPGPTVYEQYF | TGTGCCAGCAGCTTTCCAGAACCGGGACCCACCGTTTACGAGCAGTACTTC
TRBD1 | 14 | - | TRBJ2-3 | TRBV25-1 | CASSEWTGLDTQYF | TGTGCCAGCAGTGAATGGACAGGGTTAGATACGCAGTATTTT
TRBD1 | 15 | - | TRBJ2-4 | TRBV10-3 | CAIRAGQGDRNIQYF | TGTGCCATCAGGGCGGGACAGGGGGACAGAAACATTCAGTACTTC
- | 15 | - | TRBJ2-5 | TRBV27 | CASSSHRVLAETQYF | TGTGCCAGCAGTTCCCACAGGGTCCTTGCAGAGACCCAGTACTTC
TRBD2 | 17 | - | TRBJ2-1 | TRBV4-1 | CASSQELAGGPVNEQFF | TGCGCCAGCAGCCAAGAACTCGCGGGGGGGCCCGTCAATGAGCAGTTCTTC
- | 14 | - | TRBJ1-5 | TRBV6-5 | CASSSGQTNQPQHF | TGTGCCAGCAGTTCCGGACAGACGAATCAGCCCCAGCATTTT
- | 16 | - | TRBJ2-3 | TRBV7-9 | CASSPRRLVIRDTQYF | TGTGCCAGCAGCCCGCGCCGACTAGTGATTCGGGATACGCAGTATTTT
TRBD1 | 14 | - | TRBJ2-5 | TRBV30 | CAWSGQGGQETQYF | TGTGCCTGGAGTGGACAGGGGGGCCAAGAGACCCAGTACTTC
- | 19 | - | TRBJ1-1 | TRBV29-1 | CSVEDSRGKTEGMNTEAFF | TGCAGCGTTGAAGATTCCCGGGGAAAAACAGAGGGTATGAACACTGAAGCTTTCTTT
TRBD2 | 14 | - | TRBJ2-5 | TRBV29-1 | CSATGLAGIETQYF | TGCAGCGCCACCGGACTAGCGGGGATAGAGACCCAGTACTTC
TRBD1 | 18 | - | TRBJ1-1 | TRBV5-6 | CASSLAPDRGYMNTEAFF | TGTGCCAGCAGCTTGGCCCCCGACAGGGGGTACATGAACACTGAAGCTTTCTTT
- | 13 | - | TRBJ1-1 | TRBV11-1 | CASSPHLNTEAFF | TGTGCCAGCAGCCCCCACTTGAACACTGAAGCTTTCTTT
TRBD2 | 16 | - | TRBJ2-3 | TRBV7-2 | CASSQPSGPRGDTQYF | TGTGCCAGCAGCCAGCCTAGCGGACCTAGAGGAGATACGCAGTATTTT
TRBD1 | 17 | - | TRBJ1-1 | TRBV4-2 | CASSQPTGGPMNTEAFF | TGTGCCAGCAGCCAACCTACAGGGGGCCCCATGAACACTGAAGCTTTCTTT